The T cell receptor beta chain described here comes from a study of blood T cells in healthy people across ages. Overall study findings and caveats: The authors considered diversity estimates from one million T cells to be underestimates.

Each individual donor underwent a draw of approximately 10 milliliters of peripheral blood. Each sample provided at least 5 micrograms of extracted total RNA. The CDR3 extends over 15 amino acids. Germline V gene sequence: CDR1 SGHRS, CDR2 YFSETQ. Sample-barcoded 5' priming and a J-beta primer mix drove a second PCR of about 7 to 11 cycles. TCRdb called the 5' RACE reads again in MiXCR, with one record for every CDR3 protein. This sample has some 1.8 million distinct CDR3 sequences; roughly 43% occur once, and the top ten carry roughly 23%. Concerning this clonotype itself: Its antigen is unknown. A read error may account for a junction end that differs from germline.

The specimen sequenced was blood. The chain recombines TRBV5-1 with TRBJ2-1, with TRBD2 matching 7 bases. The receptor was isolated from a human donor in good health. The CDR3 DNA reads TGCGCCAGCAGTTACGGGGGGAGCTCCCACAATGAGCAGTTCTTC. Translation: CASSYGGSSHNEQFF.